This paragraph reports one T cell receptor beta chain. Only in-frame clones appear in the TCRdb table, and some are missing; sequencing was by immunoSEQ multiplex PCR. The repertoire includes some 690,000 clones, roughly 87% of them detected once, and approximately 35% sits in the top ten. The V gene end was trimmed by 0 bases and the J gene end by 3 bases; junction bases not matched to a gene: 6. The CDR3 is 16 residues long. Germline values: CDR1 MGHDK, CDR2 SYGVNS. This sample was included in a study of shared clonotypes between healthy human individuals. Material for sequencing was memory CD8+ T cells from PBMCs. Indicated subset: CD45RO+ cells pooled with CCR7-negative TemRA cells. The chain links TRBV25-1 to TRBJ1-2, with TRBD1 matching over 8 bases. The clonotype comes from a man between 18 and 35 years old in good health. Some clones in this sample may be carry-over from other donors' samples. CDR3 sequence (DNA): TGTGCCAGCAGTGAATATTTTGCAGGGGGCGACTATGGCTACACCTTC. Translation gives CASSEYFAGGDYGYTF.